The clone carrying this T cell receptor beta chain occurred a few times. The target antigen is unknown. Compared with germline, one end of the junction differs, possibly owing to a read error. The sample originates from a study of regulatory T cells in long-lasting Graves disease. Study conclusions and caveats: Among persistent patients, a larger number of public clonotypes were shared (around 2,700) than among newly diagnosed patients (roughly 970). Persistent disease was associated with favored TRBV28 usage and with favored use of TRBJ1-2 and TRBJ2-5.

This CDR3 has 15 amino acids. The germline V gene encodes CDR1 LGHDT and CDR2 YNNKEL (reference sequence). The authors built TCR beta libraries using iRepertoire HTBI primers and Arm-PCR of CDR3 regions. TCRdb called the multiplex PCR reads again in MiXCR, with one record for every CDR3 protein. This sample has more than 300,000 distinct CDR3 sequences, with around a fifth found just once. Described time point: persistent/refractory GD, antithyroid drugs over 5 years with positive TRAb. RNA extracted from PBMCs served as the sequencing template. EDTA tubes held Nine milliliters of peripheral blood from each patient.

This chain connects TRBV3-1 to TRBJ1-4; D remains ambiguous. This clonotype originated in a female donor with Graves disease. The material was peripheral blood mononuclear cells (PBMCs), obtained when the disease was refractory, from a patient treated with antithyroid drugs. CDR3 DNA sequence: TGTGCCAGCAGCCAAGGAGCAGGAAATAATGAAAAACTGTCTTTT. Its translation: CASSQGAGNNEKLSF.